Presented here are 10 T cell receptor beta chains from one specimen sequenced in a study of T cells of healthy individuals. MiXCR, run by TCRdb on the 5' RACE reads, gives a single entry per CDR3 protein. The repertoire includes over 95,000 distinct CDR3 sequences, roughly 18% of them detected once, and about 6.2% sits in the top ten. The source of these receptors is a human donor in good health.

This chain uses TRBV28 with TRBJ2-3, with TRBD1 matching over 11 bases. CDR3 length: 15 amino acids. V trimming: 0 bases; J trimming: 5 bases; junction bases outside the gene matches: 1. Germline assignment: CDR1 MDHEN and CDR2 SYDVKM. CDR3 in amino acids: CASSLWGTGGDTQYF. The CDR3, as DNA: TGTGCCAGCAGTTTATGGGGGACAGGGGGAGATACGCAGTATTTT.

The gene calls are TRBV28 and TRBJ1-5; 10 bases match TRBD1. Germline CDR1 and CDR2: MDHEN and SYDVKM. The junction had 12 bases not matched to a gene; V was cut back by 6 bases and J by 4 bases. CDR3 length: 17 residues. CDR3 region: CASSPSTGGFGNQPQHF. The CDR3 nucleotides read TGTGCCAGCAGCCCCTCGACAGGGGGCTTTGGGAATCAGCCCCAGCATTTT.

This clonotype was detected only a few times. The rearrangement links TRBV7-2 to TRBJ2-1; possible D gene TRBD2, 5 bases. There are 16 residues in the CDR3. Trimming removed 1 base at V and 0 bases at J, with 10 bases between. CDR1 is SGHTA, CDR2 FQGNSA, per germline. The CDR3 region has the DNA TGTGCCAGCAGCTTAGTCCTAGCCGGCTCCTACAATGAGCAGTTCTTC. Its protein product is CASSLVLAGSYNEQFF.

The V and J genes are TRBV19 and TRBJ1-5; D remains ambiguous. CDR1 and CDR2 (germline): LNHDA, SQIVND (reference sequence). V was shortened by 5 bases and J by 4 bases, with 9 bases between the two germline ends. The CDR3 totals 13 residues. DNA for the CDR3: TGTGCCAGTAGTGTGGACCGAAATCAGCCCCAGCATTTT. Translation gives CASSVDRNQPQHF.

This clonotype was observed a few times. CDR3 nucleotide sequence: TGTGCCAGCAGTCCGACTGGGCCGAACACTGAAGCTTTCTTT. Its protein product is CASSPTGPNTEAFF. The chain has TRBV28 and TRBJ1-1, with unresolved D. Germline CDR1 MDHEN, CDR2 SYDVKM. Trimming shortened V by 5 bases and J by 1 base, and 11 bases separated the two germline ends. This CDR3 has 14 residues.

The J gene is TRBJ2-5, the V gene TRBV4-3; D is unclear. Between the trimmed V and J ends, which lost 4 bases and 5 bases, there was a span of 11 bases. The CDR3 totals 13 residues. The germline gives CDR1 LGHNA, CDR2 YSLEER. CDR3 sequence: CASSPQWGETQYF. The CDR3 nucleotides read TGCGCCAGCAGCCCACAGTGGGGTGAGACCCAGTACTTC.

The table lists this clonotype with a few counts. This chain joins TRBV6-5 and TRBJ2-1; TRBD1 or TRBD2 may be the D gene (5 bases each). CDR1 and CDR2 (germline): MNHEY, SVGAGI. The CDR3 consists of 15 residues. With 6 bases removed from V and 8 bases from J, the gap between germline ends came to 20 bases. The CDR3 loop is CASSLGDVGNDEQFF. CDR3 bases: TGTGCCAGCAGCCTGGGGGACGTGGGGAACGATGAGCAGTTCTTC.

This clonotype came up a few times. The chain carries TRBV6-1 and TRBJ1-2, with D tentatively TRBD1 (6 bases). This CDR3 contains 13 residues. The V and J ends lost 0 bases and 6 bases respectively, with 8 bases between them. CDR1 MNHNS and CDR2 SASEGT come from the germline V gene. CDR3 region: CASSEAGGHGYTF. The CDR3 region has the DNA TGTGCCAGCAGTGAAGCCGGGGGCCATGGCTACACCTTC.

The V call is TRBV18, the J call TRBJ2-1; tentatively, D is TRBD2 (5 bases). Trimming took off 1 base at V and 9 bases at J, with 19 bases between the two ends. CDR3 size: 16 residues. From germline, CDR1 is KGHSH and CDR2 LQKENI. The CDR3 DNA follows: TGTGCCAGCTCACCACACCCTTGGACGGCGAGCGGTGAGCAGTTCTTC. Translation gives CASSPHPWTASGEQFF.

The gene calls are TRBV2 and TRBJ1-2, with a possible D match to TRBD1 (5 bases). Trimming left V 6 bases short and J 4 bases short, with 12 bases between. CDR1 is SNHLY, CDR2 FYNNEI, per germline. CDR3 length: 13 amino acids. In nucleotides, the CDR3 is TGTGCCAGCAGCGGGGCAGGGAGCTATGGCTACACCTTC. This codes for CASSGAGSYGYTF.